Below, 16 T cell receptor beta chains from the same sample are listed, as sequenced in a study of blood T cell repertoires in COVID-19. TCRdb's table, derived via immunoSEQ multiplex PCR, lists solely in-frame clones and lacks some. The sample consists of over 130,000 clones, around 83% of them appearing once. The sample taken for sequencing was peripheral blood. The receptors shown here come from a man younger than 40 with COVID-19, enrolled during active disease.

With respect to this clone: At the DNA level, this CDR3 is encoded by other sequences in the same sample as well. CDR3 region: CASRDRVNQPQHF. The CDR3 nucleotides are TGTGCTAGTCGGGACAGGGTGAATCAGCCCCAGCATTTT. J is TRBJ1-5 and V is TRBV19, with 9 bases lining up with TRBD1. The CDR3 is 13 amino acids. CDR1 and CDR2 from the germline V gene are LNHDA and SQIVND (reference sequence).

J is TRBJ1-5 and V is TRBV15, with a possible D match to TRBD1 (6 bases). This CDR3 region has 14 residues. V lost 0 bases, J lost 9 bases, and 12 bases lay in between. Germline CDR1 reads LNHNV; CDR2 reads YYDKDF (reference sequence). CDR3 amino acids: CATSRDGGSPPQHF. The CDR3 DNA reads as TGTGCCACCAGCAGAGATGGGGGCAGCCCGCCCCAGCATTTT. Full variable domain (outside the CDR3, taken from reference TRBV15 and TRBJ1-5): DAMVIQNPRYQVTQFGKPVTLSCSQTLNHNVMYWYQQKSSQAPKLLFHYYDKDFNNEADTPDNFQSRRPNTSFCFLDIRSPGLGDTAMYLCATSRDGGSPPQHFGDGTRLSIL.

The rearrangement links TRBV5-4 to TRBJ1-5; no clear D gene. V lost 0 bases and J 7 bases, leaving 11 bases between the germline ends. The germline V gene has CDR1 SGHNT and CDR2 YYREEE (reference sequence). This CDR3 is built from 14 residues. The CDR3 DNA sequence: TGTGCCAGCAGCTTGGCCGGGGAAGGCCAGCCCCAGCATTTT. Translated, it gives CASSLAGEGQPQHF. The full variable domain, rest sourced from reference TRBV5-4 and TRBJ1-5, is ETGVTQSPTHLIKTRGQQVTLRCSSQSGHNTVSWYQQALGQGPQFIFQYYREEENGRGNFPPRFSGLQFPNYSSELNVNALELDDSALYLCASSLAGEGQPQHFGDGTRLSIL.

This chain links TRBV7-9 with TRBJ1-2, with D maybe TRBD1 (5 bases). V gave up 4 bases and J gave up 3 bases, with 9 bases separating them. Germline V gene lookup returns CDR1 SEHNR and CDR2 FQNEAQ (reference sequence). The CDR3 has 13 residues. The CDR3 coding sequence is TGTGCCAGCAGCTCCGGGGGATACTATGGCTACACCTTC. Translating it yields CASSSGGYYGYTF.

This clone was detected only once. CDR3 loop: CASRQGSGTGGSINEKLFF. The CDR3, as DNA: TGTGCCAGCCGACAAGGCTCCGGGACAGGGGGCAGCATTAATGAAAAACTGTTTTTT. This chain uses TRBV27 with TRBJ1-4, with TRBD1 identical over 12 bases. The CDR3 contains 19 residues. The J segment lost 4 bases and the V segment lost 8 bases, leaving 17 bases of the junction unmatched. Germline values: CDR1 MNHEY, CDR2 SMNVEV (reference sequence). The full variable domain, rest sourced from reference TRBV27 and TRBJ1-4, is EAQVTQNPRYLITVTGKKLTVTCSQNMNHEYMSWYRQDPGLGLRQIYYSMNVEVTDKGDVPEGYKVSRKEKRNFPLILESPSPNQTSLYFCASRQGSGTGGSINEKLFFGSGTQLSVL.

The rearrangement uses TRBV24-1 and TRBJ2-5, with TRBD1 identical over 10 bases. CDR1 is KGHDR, CDR2 SFDVKD, per germline. This CDR3 is 17 amino acids long. J was trimmed by 2 bases and V by 5 bases; bases with no gene match: 10. DNA for the CDR3: TGTGCCACCAGTGCCCAACTTCAGGACAGGGGGCAAGAGACCCAGTACTTC. This gives the protein CATSAQLQDRGQETQYF.

V is TRBV25-1 and J is TRBJ1-1; no reliable D call. From germline, CDR1 is MGHDK and CDR2 SYGVNS. Deletions cut 0 bases from V and 1 base from J, with 3 bases between. This CDR3 has 13 amino acids. The CDR3 spells CASSEYKNTEAFF. The CDR3, as DNA: TGTGCCAGCAGTGAATATAAGAACACTGAAGCTTTCTTT.

J is TRBJ2-3 and V is TRBV4-3; 10 bases map to TRBD1. Germline V lookup: CDR1 LGHNA, CDR2 YSLEER. V dropped 1 base and J dropped 3; count of bases not matched to a gene: 4. CDR3 size: 16 residues. CDR3 coding DNA: TGCGCCAGCAGCCAAGGCGGACAGGGGGTTACAGATACGCAGTATTTT. Protein: CASSQGGQGVTDTQYF.

The chain recombines TRBV29-1 with TRBJ2-7, with a possible D match to TRBD1 (5 bases). CDR1 is SQVTM and CDR2 is ANQGSEA in the germline V gene. Between the trimmed V and J ends, which lost 7 bases and 7 bases, there was a span of 17 bases. CDR3 length: 12 amino acids. The CDR3 DNA reads as TGCAGCGCTGGCCCAGGGCAGGGTGAGCAGTACTTC. Translation gives CSAGPGQGEQYF.

The chain recombines TRBV11-2 with TRBJ1-5; D is perhaps TRBD1 (6 bases). This CDR3 has 15 residues. Germline V gene lookup returns CDR1 SGHAT and CDR2 FQNNGV. Trimming took 7 bases from V and 4 from J, leaving 17 bases between them. The CDR3, as DNA: TGTGCCAGCACCGCGACAGGTATAAAGAATCAGCCCCAGCATTTT. It specifies CASTATGIKNQPQHF. The variable domain in full, with the rest retrieved from reference TRBV11-2 and TRBJ1-5, is EAGVAQSPRYKIIEKRQSVAFWCNPISGHATLYWYQQILGQGPKLLIQFQNNGVVDDSQLPKDRFSAERLKGVDSTLKIQPAKLEDSAVYLCASTATGIKNQPQHFGDGTRLSIL.

The chain links TRBV28 to TRBJ2-7, with a weak D call TRBD1 (5 bases). The CDR3 sequence is 15 residues long. V shed 5 bases and J shed 3 bases, with 17 bases lying between them. Germline V gene lookup returns CDR1 MDHEN and CDR2 SYDVKM. CDR3: CASSRGGRPIYEQYF. CDR3 in DNA: TGTGCCAGCAGTAGGGGTGGACGGCCGATCTACGAGCAGTACTTC.

This clone was seen only once. The CDR3, as DNA: TGTGCCAGCAGTATTACAGGGGGGGAGTACGAGCAGTACTTC. The encoded protein is CASSITGGEYEQYF. This chain uses TRBV5-4 with TRBJ2-7; D might be TRBD1 (8 bases). Looked up from germline, CDR1 is SGHNT and CDR2 is YYREEE (reference sequence). CDR3 length: 14 residues. With 5 bases removed from V and 4 bases from J, the gap between germline ends came to 16 bases.

This chain links TRBV28 with TRBJ1-2, with 7 bases identical to TRBD1. The trim removed 4 bases at V and 1 base at J, leaving 0 bases unmatched. Germline V CDR1 and CDR2: MDHEN, SYDVKM. The CDR3 runs 13 residues. CDR3 sequence: CASSWDSNYGYTF. In DNA form, the CDR3 reads TGTGCCAGCAGTTGGGACAGTAACTATGGCTACACCTTC.

This chain links TRBV23-1 with TRBJ1-1, with TRBD1 as a possible D gene (5 bases). TRBV23-1 is labeled an ORF, and its function is uncertain. The V end lost 4 bases, the J end lost 1 base, and 10 bases lay between the germline ends. The length of the CDR3 is 14 residues. The CDR3 DNA reads TGCGCCAGCAGTCCCCGACAGCAGAACACTGAAGCTTTCTTT. Residues: CASSPRQQNTEAFF.

The CDR3 sequence is CSVTRTTSHNEQFF. In nucleotides, the CDR3 is TGCAGCGTCACCAGGACTACATCGCACAATGAGCAGTTCTTC. The rearrangement joins TRBV29-1 to TRBJ2-1, with TRBD2 as a possible D gene (6 bases). The germline V gene encodes CDR1 SQVTM and CDR2 ANQGSEA. V lost 6 bases, J lost 5 bases, and 17 bases lay in between. CDR3 size: 14 residues.

This chain joins TRBV5-1 and TRBJ2-1, with D unresolved. Germline V gene sequence: CDR1 SGHRS, CDR2 YFSETQ. The V gene lost 4 bases and the J gene lost 4 bases, with 12 bases spanning the gap. The CDR3 length is 14 residues. CDR3: CASSDVEAYNEQFF. Written as DNA, the CDR3 is TGCGCCAGCAGCGACGTAGAGGCGTACAATGAGCAGTTCTTC.